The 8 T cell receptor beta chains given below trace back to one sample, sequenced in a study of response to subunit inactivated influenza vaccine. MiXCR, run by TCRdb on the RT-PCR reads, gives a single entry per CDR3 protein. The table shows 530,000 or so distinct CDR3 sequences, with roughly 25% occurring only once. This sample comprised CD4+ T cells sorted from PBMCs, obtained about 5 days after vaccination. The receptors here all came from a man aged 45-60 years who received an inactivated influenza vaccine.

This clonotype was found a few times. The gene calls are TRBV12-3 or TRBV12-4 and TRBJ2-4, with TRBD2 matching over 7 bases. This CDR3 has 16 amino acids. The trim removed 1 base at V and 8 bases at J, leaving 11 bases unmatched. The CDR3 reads CASSLGTSGAEDIQYF. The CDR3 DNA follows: TGTGCCAGCAGTTTAGGAACAAGCGGGGCGGAGGACATTCAGTACTTC.

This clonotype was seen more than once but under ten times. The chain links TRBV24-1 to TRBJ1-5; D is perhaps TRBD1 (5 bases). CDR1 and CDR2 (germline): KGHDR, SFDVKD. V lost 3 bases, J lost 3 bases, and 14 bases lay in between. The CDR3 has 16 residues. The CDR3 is CATSDSFGGDNQPQHF. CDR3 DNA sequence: TGTGCCACCAGTGATAGTTTCGGGGGTGACAATCAGCCCCAGCATTTT.

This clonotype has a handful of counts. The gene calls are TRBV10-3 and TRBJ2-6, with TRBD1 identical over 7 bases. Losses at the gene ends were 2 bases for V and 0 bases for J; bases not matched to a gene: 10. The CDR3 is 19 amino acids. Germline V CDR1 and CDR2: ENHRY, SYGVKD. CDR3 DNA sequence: TGTGCCATCAGTGAGACTTCAGGGGGTGCTTTCTCTGGGGCCAACGTCCTGACTTTC. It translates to CAISETSGGAFSGANVLTF.

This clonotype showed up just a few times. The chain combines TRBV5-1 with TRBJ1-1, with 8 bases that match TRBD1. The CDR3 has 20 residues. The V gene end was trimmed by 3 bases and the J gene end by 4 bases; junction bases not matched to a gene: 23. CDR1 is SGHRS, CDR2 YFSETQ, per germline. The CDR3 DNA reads TGCGCCAGCAGCTATGGCCCAAGGTCTGGCAGGGGGCGTTGGAGCACTGAAGCTTTCTTT. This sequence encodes CASSYGPRSGRGRWSTEAFF.

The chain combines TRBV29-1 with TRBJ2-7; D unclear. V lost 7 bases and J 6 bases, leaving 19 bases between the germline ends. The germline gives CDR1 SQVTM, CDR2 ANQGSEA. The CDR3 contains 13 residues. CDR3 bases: TGCAGCGGACGGTACGGGCCATTCTCCGAGCAGTACTTC. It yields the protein CSGRYGPFSEQYF.

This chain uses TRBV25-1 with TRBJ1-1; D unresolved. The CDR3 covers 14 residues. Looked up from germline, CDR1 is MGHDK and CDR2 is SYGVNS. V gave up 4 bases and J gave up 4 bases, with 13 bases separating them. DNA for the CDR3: TGTGCCAGCAGTGGCCCGACGGTTGTCACTGAAGCTTTCTTT. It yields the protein CASSGPTVVTEAFF. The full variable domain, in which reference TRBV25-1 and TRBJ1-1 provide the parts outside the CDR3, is EADIYQTPRYLVIGTGKKITLECSQTMGHDKMYWYQQDPGMELHLIHYSYGVNSTEKGDLSSESTVSRIRTEHFPLTLESARPSHTSQYLCASSGPTVVTEAFFGQGTRLTVV.

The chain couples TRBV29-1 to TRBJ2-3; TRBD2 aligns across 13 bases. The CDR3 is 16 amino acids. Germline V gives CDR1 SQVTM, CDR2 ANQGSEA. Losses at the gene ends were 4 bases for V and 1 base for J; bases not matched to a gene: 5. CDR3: CSVGGLAGAGTDTQYF. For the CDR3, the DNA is TGCAGCGTTGGCGGACTAGCGGGAGCTGGCACAGATACGCAGTATTTT.

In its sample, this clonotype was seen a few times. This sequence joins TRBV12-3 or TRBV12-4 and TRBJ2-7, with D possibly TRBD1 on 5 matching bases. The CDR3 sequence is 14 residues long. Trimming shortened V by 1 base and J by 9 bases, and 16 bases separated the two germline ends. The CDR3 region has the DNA TGTGCCAGCAGTTTAGGGACATCCGACCAGGGGCAGTACTTC. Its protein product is CASSLGTSDQGQYF.